This T cell receptor (beta chain) was sequenced in a study of cytomegalovirus exposure and HLA in healthy donors. PCR primers comprised 60 Vbeta and 13 Jbeta primers. The assay was immunoSEQ multiplex PCR, and TCRdb's table has in-frame clones only and misses some. This table has about 89,000 clones, around four fifths appearing once. Concerning this clone: Its target is not known.

Study observations and caveats: HLA restriction was apparent for most CMV-associated TCR beta chains in a later analysis. Follow-up analysis seemed to connect common viral pathogens with several of the most significant clusters identified. There were reportedly fewer N-insertions in an Asian-associated ancestry cluster than the roughly 670-donor mean, in a later analysis.

Donors had nominal health at sampling but likely had unrecorded immune exposures. CDR1 is SNHLY, CDR2 FYNNEI, per germline. V dropped 6 bases and J dropped 3; count of bases not matched to a gene: 5. This CDR3 spans 14 amino acids. This receptor was taken from a male donor in good health and CMV-seronegative. This chain connects TRBV2 to TRBJ2-7; 10 bases fit TRBD1. The specimen was PBMCs. This CDR3 is CASRPGQGIYEQYF. The CDR3 DNA reads TGTGCCAGCAGACCGGGACAGGGGATCTACGAGCAGTACTTC.